The clone carrying this T cell receptor (beta chain) appeared a few times. Antigen specificity is unknown. The TCR beta libraries were generated through quantitative 5'-RACE incorporating molecular barcodes. TCRdb redid the calling of the 5' RACE reads with MiXCR, one entry per CDR3 protein. The repertoire holds 700,000 to 850,000 distinct CDR3 sequences, with 10% to 15% as singletons. The CDR3 has 16 amino acids. The trim removed 5 bases at V and 2 bases at J, leaving 8 bases unmatched. The germline V gene encodes CDR1 LGHNA and CDR2 YNFKEQ. This entry comes from a study of CD8 T cells in ankylosing spondylitis. General study results and limits: Some of the motif variants had earlier been found in reactive arthritis patients' fluid and blood. A motif of several highly homologous TCR beta variants was seen as apparently characteristic of ankylosing spondylitis blood.

Sequenced sample: blood, either unsorted or a sorted T cell fraction (not recorded which). This TCR was sampled from a male donor with ankylosing spondylitis. This chain joins TRBV4-2 and TRBJ2-3; TRBD2 matches at 9 bases. The CDR3 coding sequence is TGTGCCAGCAGCAGCCAGCGGGGGGCCCACACAGATACGCAGTATTTT. Translation gives CASSSQRGAHTDTQYF.